Listed here are 25 T cell receptor beta chains from one sample, sequenced in a study of shared clonotypes between healthy human individuals. Sequencing used immunoSEQ multiplex PCR; TCRdb keeps in-frame clones, though not all of them. The sample lists about 600,000 clones, around 97% occurring once. Sequencing input: naive CD4+ T cells sorted from blood. Subset denoted: CD45RA+ positively selected. All receptors derive from a woman in her thirties in good health.

The V gene is TRBV28, the J gene TRBJ2-1; 7 bases line up with TRBD2. Germline trimming cut 2 bases from V and 1 base from J; bases unmatched to any gene: 5. Germline CDR1 reads MDHEN; CDR2 reads SYDVKM. This CDR3 contains 16 residues. The CDR3 here is CASSLGWRESYNEQFF. The DNA for the CDR3 is TGTGCCAGCAGTTTAGGTTGGCGGGAGTCCTACAATGAGCAGTTCTTC.

The rearrangement joins TRBV7-9 to TRBJ1-2; 7 nucleotides match TRBD1. The CDR3 runs to 16 residues. CDR1 and CDR2 from the germline V gene are SEHNR and FQNEAQ (reference sequence). Losses at the gene ends were 1 base for V and 5 bases for J; bases not matched to a gene: 10. The CDR3 reads CASSLEGRGLLYGYTF. The CDR3 nucleotides are TGTGCCAGCAGCTTAGAGGGCAGGGGGTTGCTTTATGGCTACACCTTC.

This clone has a handful of counts. The chain joins TRBV28 to TRBJ1-2; D may be TRBD1 (5 bases). V gave up 4 bases and J gave up 5 bases, with 14 bases separating them. The CDR3 has 14 amino acids. Germline loops: CDR1 MDHEN, CDR2 SYDVKM. CDR3 sequence (DNA): TGTGCCAGCAGTTGGACACATCTCGGGTATGGCTACACCTTC. Translation gives CASSWTHLGYGYTF.

V usage is TRBV11-2 and J usage is TRBJ2-7; TRBD2 is a possible D gene (6 bases). Germline V gene sequence: CDR1 SGHAT, CDR2 FQNNGV. The CDR3 has 16 amino acids. The V gene lost 4 bases and the J gene lost 2 bases, with 18 bases spanning the gap. The CDR3: CASSSSPRERTYEQYF. Here the CDR3 DNA reads TGTGCCAGCAGCTCTAGTCCTCGGGAGAGAACCTACGAGCAGTACTTC.

The chain recombines TRBV11-2 with TRBJ2-1; 8 nucleotides align to TRBD2. Germline assignment: CDR1 SGHAT and CDR2 FQNNGV. This CDR3 comprises 16 residues. V lost 5 bases and J lost 1; bases outside the gene matches: 7. The DNA of the CDR3 is TGTGCCAGCAGCCCCACCACTAGCGGATCCTACAATGAGCAGTTCTTC. Translated: CASSPTTSGSYNEQFF.

The chain has TRBV27 and TRBJ2-7; 8 nucleotides align to TRBD2. V shed 11 bases, J shed 6 bases, and the junction held 15 bases outside the gene matches. Germline values: CDR1 MNHEY, CDR2 SMNVEV (reference sequence). The CDR3 sequence is 14 residues long. The CDR3 nucleotides are TGTGCCCCGGGGGGGGGCCCCTTATTAGTCGAGCAGTACTTC. It encodes CAPGGGPLLVEQYF.

This sequence joins TRBV6-6 and TRBJ1-1; 7 bases agree with TRBD1. The CDR3 covers 15 residues. Looked up from germline, CDR1 is MNHNY and CDR2 is SVGAGI (reference sequence). J lost 6 bases, V lost 6 bases, and 13 bases had no gene match. The CDR3 here is CASSHLQGSRAEAFF. The CDR3 DNA sequence: TGTGCCAGCAGCCATTTACAGGGGAGTAGGGCTGAAGCTTTCTTT.

This clone was detected only once. The chain employs TRBV11-2 and TRBJ1-1; D ambiguous. CDR1 and CDR2 (germline): SGHAT, FQNNGV. Trimming shortened V by 0 bases and J by 0 bases, and 8 bases separated the two germline ends. The CDR3 extends over 15 amino acids. CDR3 protein: CASSLEGSLNTEAFF. As DNA, the CDR3 is TGTGCCAGCAGCTTAGAGGGCAGTTTGAACACTGAAGCTTTCTTT.

The gene calls are TRBV5-1 and TRBJ2-7; 8 nucleotides align to TRBD2. From germline, CDR1 is SGHRS and CDR2 YFSETQ. This CDR3 contains 14 residues. Losses at the gene ends were 4 bases for V and 7 bases for J; bases not matched to a gene: 10. CDR3 loop: CASSQTSASGEQYF. CDR3 sequence (DNA): TGCGCCAGCAGCCAGACTAGCGCCTCGGGAGAGCAGTACTTC.

This rearrangement joins TRBV9 to TRBJ2-1, with 8 bases fitting TRBD2. CDR1 SGDLS and CDR2 YYNGEE come from the germline V gene. V shed 0 bases and J 3 bases; nucleotides not matched to a gene: 2. This CDR3 region has 15 residues. CDR3 DNA: TGTGCCAGCAGCGTAGATAGCGGGATCTACAATGAGCAGTTCTTC. Residues: CASSVDSGIYNEQFF.

The chain couples TRBV11-2 to TRBJ2-7; 8 bases are shared with TRBD1. Germline CDR1 SGHAT, CDR2 FQNNGV. This CDR3 is built from 16 residues. V was clipped by 5 bases and J by 4 bases; unmatched bases: 13. CDR3 in amino acids: CASSTIGRGQEYEQYF. The CDR3 nucleotides are TGTGCCAGCAGCACTATAGGGCGGGGACAGGAGTACGAGCAGTACTTC.

The chain employs TRBV10-2 and TRBJ1-3, with D perhaps matching TRBD1 (6 bases). CDR3 size: 14 residues. CDR1 is WSHSY and CDR2 is SAAADI in the germline V gene. V was pared by 5 bases and J by 4 bases, with 12 bases between. The CDR3 here is CASSLRGGGNTIYF. CDR3 bases: TGCGCCAGCAGTCTCAGGGGTGGGGGAAACACCATATATTTT.

The chain has TRBV5-1 and TRBJ2-7, with 9 bases lining up with TRBD1. CDR1 and CDR2 from the germline V gene are SGHRS and YFSETQ. This CDR3 region has 15 residues. V lost 2 bases to trimming and J lost 2 bases; unmatched junction nucleotides: 5. The CDR3 reads CASSFETGGTYEQYF. Here the CDR3 DNA reads TGCGCCAGCAGCTTTGAGACAGGGGGGACCTACGAGCAGTACTTC.

V is TRBV9 and J is TRBJ2-4, with D hard to call. The CDR3 sequence is 13 residues long. V lost 4 bases and J lost 4, with 9 bases in between. The germline V gene has CDR1 SGDLS and CDR2 YYNGEE. This CDR3 is CASSPRYKNIQYF. Written as DNA, the CDR3 is TGTGCCAGCAGCCCAAGGTATAAAAACATTCAGTACTTC. Looking up the rest from reference TRBV9 and TRBJ2-4 gives the full variable domain: DSGVTQTPKHLITATGQRVTLRCSPRSGDLSVYWYQQSLDQGLQFLIQYYNGEERAKGNILERFSAQQFPDLHSELNLSSLELGDSALYFCASSPRYKNIQYFGAGTRLSVL.

The CDR3 loop reads CASSHRDRSDNEQFF. CDR3 nucleotide sequence: TGTGCCAGCAGCCACCGGGACAGGTCAGACAATGAGCAGTTCTTC. The gene calls are TRBV7-9 and TRBJ2-1; TRBD1 agrees at 8 bases. With V trimmed by 5 bases and J by 5 bases, 8 bases remained unmatched. The germline CDR1 and CDR2 sequences are SEHNR and FQNEAQ (reference sequence). The CDR3 is 15 amino acids.

The CDR3 reads CASSDTGNYGYTF. The CDR3 nucleotides are TGTGCCAGCAGCGACACAGGGAACTATGGCTACACCTTC. V gene TRBV7-3 combines with J gene TRBJ1-2, with D possibly matching TRBD1 (6 bases). Germline loops: CDR1 SGHTA, CDR2 FQGTGA. The CDR3 runs to 13 residues. The V end was cut by 5 bases, the J end by 2 bases, with 9 bases between.

The chain joins TRBV28 to TRBJ1-2; D is possibly TRBD1 (5 bases). Germline CDR1 and CDR2: MDHEN and SYDVKM. V lost 3 bases and J 8 bases, leaving 13 bases between the germline ends. CDR3 length equals 13 residues. The DNA of the CDR3 is TGTGCCAGCAGTTTTTCAGGGTACTTCGGCTACACCTTC. It codes for CASSFSGYFGYTF.

This chain uses TRBV6-5 with TRBJ2-7; D gene ambiguous. Germline-derived CDR1 and CDR2 are MNHEY and SVGAGI. The CDR3 sequence is 14 residues long. Trimming shortened V by 4 bases and J by 5 bases, and 15 bases separated the two germline ends. The CDR3 sequence: CASSLGIYPHEQYF. In nucleotides, the CDR3 is TGTGCCAGCAGTTTGGGGATCTACCCCCACGAGCAGTACTTC.

The genes are TRBV19 and TRBJ1-5; D not certain. The CDR3 runs 15 residues. Deletions cut 2 bases from V and 3 bases from J, with 11 bases between. Germline V gives CDR1 LNHDA, CDR2 SQIVND (reference sequence). CDR3 protein: CASSIWAQNNQPQHF. In DNA, the CDR3 is TGTGCCAGTAGTATATGGGCACAGAACAATCAGCCCCAGCATTTT.

In DNA form, the CDR3 reads TGTGCCAGCAGCTATCTCCCTGGGGCCAACGTCCTGACTTTC. Translation: CASSYLPGANVLTF. V is TRBV11-2 and J is TRBJ2-6; D is ambiguous. The CDR3 is 14 residues long. Trimming took 4 bases from V and 2 from J, leaving 6 bases between them. Germline assignment: CDR1 SGHAT and CDR2 FQNNGV.

This clone is a singleton in its sample. The V call is TRBV6-6, the J call TRBJ2-7; 8 bases map to TRBD1. V dropped 4 bases and J dropped 3; count of bases not matched to a gene: 5. The CDR3 totals 14 residues. Germline V gene data show CDR1 as MNHNY and CDR2 as SVGAGI (reference sequence). The CDR3 nucleotides are TGTGCCAGCAGTTCCCGGGACAGGAGCTACGAGCAGTACTTC. This encodes CASSSRDRSYEQYF.

The CDR3 here is CASSPVWGGATEAFF. CDR3 in DNA: TGTGCCAGCAGTCCCGTGTGGGGTGGGGCCACTGAAGCTTTCTTT. This chain links TRBV6-1 with TRBJ1-1, with D tentatively TRBD1 (5 bases). Germline values: CDR1 MNHNS, CDR2 SASEGT. The CDR3 length is 15 residues. V was pared by 5 bases and J by 4 bases, with 17 bases between.

The chain is built from TRBV19 and TRBJ2-7, with 9 bases fitting TRBD1. The CDR3 is 15 residues long. Germline trimming cut 4 bases from V and 3 bases from J; bases unmatched to any gene: 7. The germline V gene encodes CDR1 LNHDA and CDR2 SQIVND (reference sequence). CDR3 protein: CASSTRNRGLYEQYF. CDR3 DNA sequence: TGTGCCAGTAGTACCCGTAACAGGGGGCTCTACGAGCAGTACTTC.

The V and J genes are TRBV28 and TRBJ1-3, with 9 bases identical to TRBD1. With 3 bases clipped from V and 1 base from J, the junction kept 4 bases outside the gene matches. The CDR3 runs to 16 residues. Looked up from germline, CDR1 is MDHEN and CDR2 is SYDVKM. The DNA for the CDR3 is TGTGCCAGCAGTTTGGGGACAGGGTCGTCTGGAAACACCATATATTTT. It yields the protein CASSLGTGSSGNTIYF.

J is TRBJ2-1 and V is TRBV2, with 9 bases matching TRBD2. The CDR3 contains 15 residues. Per the germline V gene, CDR1 is SNHLY and CDR2 is FYNNEI. V trimming: 2 bases; J trimming: 2 bases; junction bases outside the gene matches: 1. This chain's CDR3 is CASSEIAGAYNEQFF. The CDR3 nucleotides read TGTGCCAGCAGTGAAATAGCGGGGGCCTACAATGAGCAGTTCTTC.